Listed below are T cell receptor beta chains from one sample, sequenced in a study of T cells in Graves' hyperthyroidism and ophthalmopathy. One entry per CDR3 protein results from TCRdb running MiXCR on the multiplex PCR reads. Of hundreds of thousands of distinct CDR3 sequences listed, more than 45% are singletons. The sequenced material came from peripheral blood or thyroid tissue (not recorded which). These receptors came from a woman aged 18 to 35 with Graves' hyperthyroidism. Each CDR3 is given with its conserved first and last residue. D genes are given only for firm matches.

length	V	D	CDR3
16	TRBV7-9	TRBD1	CASSRRGPGDNEKLFF
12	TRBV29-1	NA	CSLGPMNTEAFF
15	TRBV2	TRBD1	CASRVQPGQGFEQYF
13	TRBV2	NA	CASSFYPPGELFF
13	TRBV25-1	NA	CASSFSGSKKLFF
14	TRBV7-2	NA	CASMLQGGLGEQYF
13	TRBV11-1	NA	CASRDGSTDTQYF
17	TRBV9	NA	CASSQGRGGYSNQPQHF
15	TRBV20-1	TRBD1	CSARETGQSNYGYTF
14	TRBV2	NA	CASSSGLASETQYF
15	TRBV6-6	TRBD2	CASSYLSGGKETQYF
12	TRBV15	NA	CATSRDTDTQYF
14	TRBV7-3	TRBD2	CASGLAGGGETQYF
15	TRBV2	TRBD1	CASTLRGQVNYGYTF
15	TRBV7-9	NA	CASSSPQVMNTEAFF
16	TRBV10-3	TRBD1	CAISESGQASGEKLFF
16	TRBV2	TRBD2	CASSTGLAGVLETQYF
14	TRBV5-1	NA	CASSIGPSNQPQHF
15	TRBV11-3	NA	CASSLGEQGHYGYTF
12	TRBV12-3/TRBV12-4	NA	CASSFGYTEAFF
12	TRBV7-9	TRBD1	CASTAGGHGYTF
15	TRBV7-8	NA	CASSLGGSAGYGYTF